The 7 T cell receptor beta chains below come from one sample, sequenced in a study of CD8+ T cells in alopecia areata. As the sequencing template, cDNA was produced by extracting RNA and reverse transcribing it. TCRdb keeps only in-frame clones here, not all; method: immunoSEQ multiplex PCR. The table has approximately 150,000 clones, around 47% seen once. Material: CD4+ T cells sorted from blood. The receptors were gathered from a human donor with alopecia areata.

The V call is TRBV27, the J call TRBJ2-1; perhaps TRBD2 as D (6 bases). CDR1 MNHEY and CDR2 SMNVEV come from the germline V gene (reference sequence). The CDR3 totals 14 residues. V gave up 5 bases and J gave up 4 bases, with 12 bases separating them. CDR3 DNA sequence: TGTGCCAGCAGTCCGGGACTGGGGTACAATGAGCAGTTCTTC. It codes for CASSPGLGYNEQFF.

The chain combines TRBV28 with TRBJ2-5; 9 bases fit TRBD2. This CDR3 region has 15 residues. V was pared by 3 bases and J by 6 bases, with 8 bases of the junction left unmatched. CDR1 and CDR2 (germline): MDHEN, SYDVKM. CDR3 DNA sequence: TGTGCCAGCAGTTTTACAGCGGGAGGATTAAAGACCCAGTACTTC. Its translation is CASSFTAGGLKTQYF.

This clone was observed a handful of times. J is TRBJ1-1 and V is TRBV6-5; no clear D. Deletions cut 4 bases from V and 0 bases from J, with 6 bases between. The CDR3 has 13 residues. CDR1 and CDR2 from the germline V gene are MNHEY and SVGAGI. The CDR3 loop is CASSSPLNTEAFF. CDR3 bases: TGTGCCAGCAGTTCCCCCCTGAACACTGAAGCTTTCTTT.

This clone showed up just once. CDR3 in DNA: TGTGCCTGGAGTAGCGGGAGCGTGAATGAGCAGTTCTTC. This codes for CAWSSGSVNEQFF. The rearrangement links TRBV30 to TRBJ2-1, with TRBD2 matching 8 bases. The CDR3 runs 13 residues. Germline V gives CDR1 GTSNPN, CDR2 SVGIG (reference sequence). Losses at the gene ends were 2 bases for V and 7 bases for J; bases not matched to a gene: 4.

CDR3 DNA: TGTGCCAGCAGGCCCGGGGGCCCCAGCTACGAGCAGTACTTC. Protein: CASRPGGPSYEQYF. The chain employs TRBV28 and TRBJ2-7; D may match TRBD1 or TRBD2 (6 bases each). CDR3 size: 14 residues. Per germline, CDR1 MDHEN and CDR2 SYDVKM. Trimming left V 6 bases short and J 3 bases short, with 15 bases between. Looking up the rest from reference TRBV28 and TRBJ2-7 gives the full variable domain: DVKVTQSSRYLVKRTGEKVFLECVQDMDHENMFWYRQDPGLGLRLIYFSYDVKMKEKGDIPEGYSVSREKKERFSLILESASTNQTSMYLCASRPGGPSYEQYFGPGTRLTVT.

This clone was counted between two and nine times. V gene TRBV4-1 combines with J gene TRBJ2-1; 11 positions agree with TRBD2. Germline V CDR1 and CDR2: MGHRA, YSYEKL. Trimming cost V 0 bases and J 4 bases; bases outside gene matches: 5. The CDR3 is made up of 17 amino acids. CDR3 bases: TGCGCCAGCAGCCAAGATCACGGGACTAGCGGATACAATGAGCAGTTCTTC. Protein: CASSQDHGTSGYNEQFF.

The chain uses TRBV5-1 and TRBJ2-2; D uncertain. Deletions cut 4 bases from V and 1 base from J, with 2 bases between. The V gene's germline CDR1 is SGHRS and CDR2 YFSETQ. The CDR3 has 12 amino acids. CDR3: CASSRNTGELFF. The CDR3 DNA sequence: TGCGCCAGCAGCAGGAACACCGGGGAGCTGTTTTTT.